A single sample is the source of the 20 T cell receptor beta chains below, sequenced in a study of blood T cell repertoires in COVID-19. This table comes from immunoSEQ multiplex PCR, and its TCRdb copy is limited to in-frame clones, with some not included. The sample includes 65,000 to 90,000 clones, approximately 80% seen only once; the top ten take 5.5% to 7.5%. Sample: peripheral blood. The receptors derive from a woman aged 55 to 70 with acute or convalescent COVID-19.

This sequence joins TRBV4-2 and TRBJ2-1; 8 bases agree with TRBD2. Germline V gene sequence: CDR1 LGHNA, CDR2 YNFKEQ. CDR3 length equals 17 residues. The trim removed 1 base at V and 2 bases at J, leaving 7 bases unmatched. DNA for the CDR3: TGTGCCAGCAGCCAAGGAGGTAGCGGGGAACCCTACAATGAGCAGTTCTTC. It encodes CASSQGGSGEPYNEQFF.

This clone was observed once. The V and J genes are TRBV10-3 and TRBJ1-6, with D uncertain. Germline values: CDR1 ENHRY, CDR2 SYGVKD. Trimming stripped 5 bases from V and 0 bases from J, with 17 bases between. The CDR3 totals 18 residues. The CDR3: CAISRRPGGGSYNSPLHF. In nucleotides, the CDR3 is TGTGCCATCAGTCGCCGCCCAGGTGGAGGCTCCTATAATTCACCCCTCCACTTT.

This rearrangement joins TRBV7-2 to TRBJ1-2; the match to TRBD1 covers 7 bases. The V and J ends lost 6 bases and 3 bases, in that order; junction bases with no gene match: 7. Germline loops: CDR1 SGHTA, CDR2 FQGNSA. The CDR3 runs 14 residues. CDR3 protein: CASRPGTEHYGYTF. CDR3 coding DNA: TGTGCCAGCAGGCCCGGGACAGAACACTATGGCTACACCTTC.

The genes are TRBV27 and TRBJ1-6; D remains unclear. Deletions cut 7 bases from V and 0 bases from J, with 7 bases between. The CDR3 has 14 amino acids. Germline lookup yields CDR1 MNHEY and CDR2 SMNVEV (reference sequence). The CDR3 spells CASMPGSYNSPLHF. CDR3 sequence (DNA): TGTGCCAGCATGCCCGGCTCCTATAATTCACCCCTCCACTTT.

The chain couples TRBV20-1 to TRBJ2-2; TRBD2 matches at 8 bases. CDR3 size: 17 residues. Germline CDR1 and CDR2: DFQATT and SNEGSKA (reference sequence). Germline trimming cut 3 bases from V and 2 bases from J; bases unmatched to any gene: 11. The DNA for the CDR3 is TGCAGTGCTAGTAGTAAAGCGGGGGCCATAAACACCGGGGAGCTGTTTTTT. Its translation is CSASSKAGAINTGELFF.

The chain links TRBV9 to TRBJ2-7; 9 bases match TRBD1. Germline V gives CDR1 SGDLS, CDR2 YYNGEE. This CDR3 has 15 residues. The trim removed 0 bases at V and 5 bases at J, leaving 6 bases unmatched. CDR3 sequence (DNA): TGTGCCAGCAGCGTAGAAGGACAGGGGCCGGACGAGCAGTACTTC. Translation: CASSVEGQGPDEQYF.

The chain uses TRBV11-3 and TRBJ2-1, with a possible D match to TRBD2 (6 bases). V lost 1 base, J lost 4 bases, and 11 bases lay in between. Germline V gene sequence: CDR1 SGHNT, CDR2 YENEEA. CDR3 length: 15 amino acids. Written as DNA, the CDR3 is TGTGCCAGCAGCTTAGGGTCGGGGGTTTACAATGAGCAGTTCTTC. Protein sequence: CASSLGSGVYNEQFF.

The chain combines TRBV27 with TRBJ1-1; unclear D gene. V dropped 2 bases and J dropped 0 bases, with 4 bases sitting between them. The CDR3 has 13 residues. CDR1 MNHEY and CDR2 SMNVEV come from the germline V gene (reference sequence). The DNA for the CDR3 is TGTGCCAGCAGTTTAACAATGAACACTGAAGCTTTCTTT. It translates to CASSLTMNTEAFF.

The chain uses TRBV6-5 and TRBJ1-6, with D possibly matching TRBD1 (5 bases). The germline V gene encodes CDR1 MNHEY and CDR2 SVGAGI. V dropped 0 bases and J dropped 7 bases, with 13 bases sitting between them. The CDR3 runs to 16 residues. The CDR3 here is CASSYSGGAGNSPLHF. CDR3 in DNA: TGTGCCAGCAGTTACTCGGGCGGGGCAGGAAATTCACCCCTCCACTTT.

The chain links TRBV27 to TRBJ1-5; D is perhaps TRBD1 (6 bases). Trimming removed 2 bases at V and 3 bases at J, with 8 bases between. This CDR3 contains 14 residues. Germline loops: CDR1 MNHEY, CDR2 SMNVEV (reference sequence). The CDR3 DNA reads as TGTGCCAGCAGTTTAAGGGACACCAATCAGCCCCAGCATTTT. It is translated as CASSLRDTNQPQHF.

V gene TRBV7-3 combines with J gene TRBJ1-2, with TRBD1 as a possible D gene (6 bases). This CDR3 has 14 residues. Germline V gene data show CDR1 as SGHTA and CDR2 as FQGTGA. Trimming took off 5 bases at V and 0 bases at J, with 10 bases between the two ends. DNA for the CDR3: TGTGCCAGCAGCCGGACAGAAGCTAACTATGGCTACACCTTC. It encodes CASSRTEANYGYTF. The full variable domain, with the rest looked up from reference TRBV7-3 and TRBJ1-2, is GAGVSQTPSNKVTEKGKYVELRCDPISGHTALYWYRQSLGQGPEFLIYFQGTGAADDSGLPNDRFFAVRPEGSVSTLKIQRTERGDSAVYLCASSRTEANYGYTFGSGTRLTVV.

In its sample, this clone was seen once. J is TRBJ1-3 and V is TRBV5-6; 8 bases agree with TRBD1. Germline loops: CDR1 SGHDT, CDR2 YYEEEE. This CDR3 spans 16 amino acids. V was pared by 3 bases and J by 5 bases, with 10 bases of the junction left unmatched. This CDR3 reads CASSSTGQGGRNTIYF. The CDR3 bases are TGTGCCAGCAGCTCGACCGGACAGGGTGGAAGAAACACCATATATTTT.

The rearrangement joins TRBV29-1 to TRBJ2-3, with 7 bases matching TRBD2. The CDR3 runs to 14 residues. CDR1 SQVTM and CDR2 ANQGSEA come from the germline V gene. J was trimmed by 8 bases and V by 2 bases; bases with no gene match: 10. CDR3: CSVELGSGSRTQYF. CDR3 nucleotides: TGCAGCGTTGAACTCGGTAGCGGGTCACGTACGCAGTATTTT.

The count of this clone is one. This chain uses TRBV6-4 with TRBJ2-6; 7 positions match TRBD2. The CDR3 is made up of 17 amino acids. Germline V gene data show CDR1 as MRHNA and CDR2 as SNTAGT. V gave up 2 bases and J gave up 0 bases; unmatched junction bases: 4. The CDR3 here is CASSDGREGSGANVLTF. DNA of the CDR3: TGTGCCAGCAGTGACGGCAGGGAGGGCTCTGGGGCCAACGTCCTGACTTTC.

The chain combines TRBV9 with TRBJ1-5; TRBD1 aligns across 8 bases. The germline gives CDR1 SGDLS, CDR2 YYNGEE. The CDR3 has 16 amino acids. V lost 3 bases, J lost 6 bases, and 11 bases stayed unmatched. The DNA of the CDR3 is TGTGCCAGCAGCGCGACAGGGGAGCCGGGAGGTCAGCCCCAGCATTTT. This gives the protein CASSATGEPGGQPQHF.

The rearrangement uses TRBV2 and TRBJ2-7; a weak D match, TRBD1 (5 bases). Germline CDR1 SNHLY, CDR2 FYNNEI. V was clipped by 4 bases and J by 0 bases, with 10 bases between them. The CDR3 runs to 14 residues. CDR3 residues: CASSAQGASYEQYF. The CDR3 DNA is TGTGCCAGCAGTGCGCAAGGGGCCTCCTACGAGCAGTACTTC.

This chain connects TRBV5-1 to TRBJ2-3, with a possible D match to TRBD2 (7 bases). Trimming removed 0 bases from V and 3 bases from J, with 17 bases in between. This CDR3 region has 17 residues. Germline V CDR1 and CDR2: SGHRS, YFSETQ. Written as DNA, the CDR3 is TGCGCCAGCAGCTTGGGCTACCCGGGGGGCCCAACAGATACGCAGTATTTT. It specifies CASSLGYPGGPTDTQYF.

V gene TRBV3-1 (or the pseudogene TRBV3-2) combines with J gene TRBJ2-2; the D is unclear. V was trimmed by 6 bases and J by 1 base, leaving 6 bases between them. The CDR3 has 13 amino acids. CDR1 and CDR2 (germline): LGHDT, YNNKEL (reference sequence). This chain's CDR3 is CASRLMNTGELFF. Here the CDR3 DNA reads TGTGCCAGCAGACTGATGAACACCGGGGAGCTGTTTTTT.

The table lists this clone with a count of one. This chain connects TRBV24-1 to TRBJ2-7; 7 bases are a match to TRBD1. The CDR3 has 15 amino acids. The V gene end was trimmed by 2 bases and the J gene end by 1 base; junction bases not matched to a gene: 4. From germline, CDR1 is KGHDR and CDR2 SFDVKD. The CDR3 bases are TGTGCCACCAGTGATTCGGGGACAGTATCCTACGAGCAGTACTTC. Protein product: CATSDSGTVSYEQYF.

The CDR3: CASSAGTAGYTF. CDR3 in DNA: TGCGCCAGCAGCGCCGGGACAGCCGGCTACACCTTC. J is TRBJ1-2 and V is TRBV10-2; TRBD1 matches 7 bases. CDR1 and CDR2 (germline): WSHSY, SAAADI. CDR3 length equals 12 residues. Losses at the gene ends were 6 bases for V and 8 bases for J; bases not matched to a gene: 6.